This record covers a single TCR beta chain. The antigen is not known. The data stem from a study of cytomegalovirus exposure and HLA in healthy donors. Points from the study as a whole: TRBV6-2, TRBV6-3 and other indistinguishable V segments were excluded. There were several of the most significant clusters that appeared linked to common viral pathogens in a later analysis. In an earlier analysis, productive rearrangement rates for most beta V segments clustered near 87% or 30%.

The CDR3 is 16 amino acids. CDR1 and CDR2 (germline): PRHDT, FYEKMQ (reference sequence). Germline trimming cut 3 bases from V and 6 bases from J; bases unmatched to any gene: 8. The PCR employed 60 Vbeta primers together with 13 Jbeta primers. Profiling relied on immunoSEQ multiplex PCR, and the TCRdb table lists in-frame clones only, not all of them. This table holds 150,000 to 180,000 clones, approximately 69% found once. The specimen sequenced was PBMCs. The clonotype was recovered from a man in his thirties or forties in good health and CMV-seronegative. V usage is TRBV13 and J usage is TRBJ1-2; TRBD1 matches at 12 bases. The CDR3 DNA reads TGTGCCAGCAGCTTTACCGGGACAGGGGGCATGAATGGCTACACCTTC. This gives the protein CASSFTGTGGMNGYTF.